This is a list of T cell receptor beta chains from one sample in a study of cytomegalovirus exposure and HLA in healthy donors. Libraries were prepared by immunoSEQ multiplex PCR; TCRdb keeps only in-frame clonotypes and omits some of them. Here the sample spans about 130,000 clones, 87% being singletons. Sequencing used PBMCs. These receptors came from a woman aged 25 to 45 in good health and CMV-seronegative. The CDR3 runs from the conserved cysteine through the conserved F or W. The D gene is left open where the match is weak. Where a row states a size, it is once, few, many or the class of an expanded clone; other rows omit it.

>TRBJ2-1|17|.|TRBD2|TRBV5-4
TGTGCCAGCAGCTTGGGCGGGACTAGCGGGGGGGCTAATGAGCAGTTCTTC
CASSLGGTSGGANEQFF
>TRBJ1-4|15|few|.|TRBV4-1
TGCGCCAGCAGCCAAGTTGTGGCAGATAATGAAAAACTGTTTTTT
CASSQVVADNEKLFF
>TRBJ1-2|16|.|.|TRBV4-2
TGTGCCAGCAGCCAAGATCAAAGTGGAGAGAACTATGGCTACACCTTC
CASSQDQSGENYGYTF
>TRBJ2-5|14|.|TRBD2|TRBV29-1
TGCAGCGTTACTAGCGGGAGATCCCAAGAGACCCAGTACTTC
CSVTSGRSQETQYF
>TRBJ2-1|15|.|TRBD2|TRBV29-1
TGCAGCGTTGATCGTCTAGCGGGATTTTACAATGAGCAGTTCTTC
CSVDRLAGFYNEQFF
>TRBJ2-3|19|.|TRBD2|TRBV5-6
TGTGCCAGCGGACCCCCCTCTAGCGGGGGGGCCGGTGGCACAGATACGCAGTATTTT
CASGPPSSGGAGGTDTQYF
>TRBJ1-1|13|.|.|TRBV14
TGTGCCAGCAGAACAGGGTATAACACTGAAGCTTTCTTT
CASRTGYNTEAFF
>TRBJ2-3|15|once|TRBD2|TRBV19
TGTGCCAGTAGTATCATAGCGGGTGGCTCAGATACGCAGTATTTT
CASSIIAGGSDTQYF
>TRBJ1-3|14|.|TRBD1|TRBV2
TGTGCCAGCAGAGACAGGGGTCGTGGAAACACCATATATTTT
CASRDRGRGNTIYF
>TRBJ1-2|15|.|.|TRBV5-1
TGCGCCAGCAGCTCCAGGGGAGGGGACCTATATGAGGACACCTTC
CASSSRGGDLYEDTF
>TRBJ2-1|16|.|TRBD2|TRBV9
TGTGCCAGCAGCGTAGAAGGCGGGAGGGCTGGCGATGAGCAGTTCTTC
CASSVEGGRAGDEQFF
>TRBJ2-5|16|.|TRBD2|TRBV7-2
TGTGCCAGCAGCTTAGCGGGACTAGCGGGAGTAGAGACCCAGTACTTC
CASSLAGLAGVETQYF
>TRBJ1-1|13|.|.|TRBV5-5
TGTGCCAGCAGCTTGTGGGGTTCCCCAGGGGCTTTCTTT
CASSLWGSPGAFF
>TRBJ1-1|15|.|.|TRBV19
TGTGCCAGTAGCTCCGGACAGTGGATGAACACTGAAGCTTTCTTT
CASSSGQWMNTEAFF
>TRBJ2-5|16|.|TRBD2|TRBV7-9
TGTGCCAGCAGCACTCCCCTAGCGGGGGTAAAAGAGACCCAGTACTTC
CASSTPLAGVKETQYF
>TRBJ2-3|13|.|.|TRBV7-6
TGTGCCAGCAGCTCCCCCCACACAGATACGCAGTATTTT
CASSSPHTDTQYF
>TRBJ2-5|14|.|TRBD1|TRBV7-8
TGTGCCAGCAGCTCTTACAGGGGGGAGGAGACCCAGTACTTC
CASSSYRGEETQYF
>TRBJ2-1|18|.|TRBD2|TRBV28
TGTGCCAGCAGCCCGGGACTAGCGAAAGTCGGGTTAGACAATGAGCAGTTCTTC
CASSPGLAKVGLDNEQFF
>TRBJ2-1|12|.|.|TRBV30
TGTGCCCGAGAGCGGATCTACAATGAGCAGTTCTTC
CARERIYNEQFF
>TRBJ1-2|17|.|TRBD1|TRBV28
TGTGCCAGCAGCCTCCACCGCGCGGACAGGCGGGTCTATGGCTACACCTTC
CASSLHRADRRVYGYTF
>TRBJ2-7|14|.|.|TRBV6-1
TGTGCCACGGAGCGGGCAGGGACCTCCTACGAGCAGTACTTC
CATERAGTSYEQYF
>TRBJ2-1|11|.|.|TRBV6-1
TGTGCCAGCAGTGAAGGAGGTGAGCAGTTCTTC
CASSEGGEQFF
>TRBJ2-1|13|once|.|TRBV29-1
TGCAGCGTTGAGTTATTGTCCTACAATGAGCAGTTCTTC
CSVELLSYNEQFF
>TRBJ2-3|16|.|TRBD2|TRBV9
TGTGCCAGCAGCTCACTAGCGGGGGGGCCGGTAGATACGCAGTATTTT
CASSSLAGGPVDTQYF
>TRBJ1-3|14|.|.|TRBV4-3
TGCGCCAGCAGCCAAGAGACTCGTCGGAGCACCATATATTTT
CASSQETRRSTIYF
>TRBJ2-1|12|.|.|TRBV9
TGTGCCAGCAGCGTAGGCGGGGGCCCCCCAATCTTC
CASSVGGGPPIF
>TRBJ2-5|14|.|.|TRBV18
TGTGCCAGCTCATTCAATCGACAAAAAGAGACCCAGTACTTC
CASSFNRQKETQYF
>TRBJ2-1|16|.|TRBD2|TRBV28
TGTGCCAGCAGTTCTCCGGGACTAGCGGGGGGGCATGAGCAGTTCTTC
CASSSPGLAGGHEQFF
>TRBJ1-1|13|.|.|TRBV7-2
TGTGCCAGCAGCTTCAATCGACCCGGGGGTGCTTTCTTT
CASSFNRPGGAFF
>TRBJ1-1|13|.|TRBD1|TRBV29-1
TGCAGCACCGGACAGGGGGCGGACACTGAAGCTTTCTTT
CSTGQGADTEAFF
>TRBJ2-5|16|.|.|TRBV4-2
TGTGCCAGCAGCCAAGGTGGCGGGTACCTTCGGGAGACCCAGTACTTC
CASSQGGGYLRETQYF
>TRBJ1-5|17|.|.|TRBV28
TGTGCCAGCAGTTTCCTCTTGGGGGGTCGGGGCAATCAGCCCCAGCATTTT
CASSFLLGGRGNQPQHF
>TRBJ1-1|15|once|.|TRBV21-1
TGTGCCAGCAGCAAATCGATGCTGAGGAGCACTGAAGCTTTCTTT
CASSKSMLRSTEAFF
>TRBJ2-7|14|.|TRBD1|TRBV7-3
TGTGCCAGCAGCCCCCAAGGGGGCGGTTACGAGCAGTACTTC
CASSPQGGGYEQYF
>TRBJ1-2|14|.|TRBD1|TRBV15
TGTGCCACTGATAGGACAGGAGATAACTATGGCTACACCTTC
CATDRTGDNYGYTF
>TRBJ2-3|11|.|.|TRBV5-6
TGTGCCAGCAGCCTTTTGTATACGCAGTATTTT
CASSLLYTQYF
>TRBJ2-7|14|.|.|TRBV28
TGTGCCAGTAAACAGGGAGGGGCCTCCTACGAGCAGTACTTC
CASKQGGASYEQYF
>TRBJ2-6|16|.|TRBD1|TRBV11-2
TGTGCCAGCAGCTCGGGACAGGGGGCTGGGGCCAACGTCCTGACTTTC
CASSSGQGAGANVLTF
>TRBJ1-5|13|few|.|TRBV30
TGTGCCTGGATGGCGGGGAACAATCAGCCCCAGCATTTT
CAWMAGNNQPQHF
>TRBJ2-1|12|.|.|TRBV29-1
TGCAGCGTTGAAGCCCCCCTAGGGGGGCAGTTCTTC
CSVEAPLGGQFF
>TRBJ2-7|14|.|TRBD1|TRBV2
TGTGCCAGCAGTGGAACGGGACAGGAATACGAGCAGTACTTC
CASSGTGQEYEQYF
>TRBJ1-2|11|.|.|TRBV30
TGTGCCTGGAGTTCGAACTATGGCTACACCTTC
CAWSSNYGYTF